The clone carrying this TCR beta chain has a count of ten or more. What it recognizes is unknown. Clinical symptoms, serum thyroxine, TRAb, thyroid ultrasound and orbital computed tomography informed diagnoses. The CDR3 runs to 13 residues. The germline V gene has CDR1 LGHDT and CDR2 YNNKEL (reference sequence). V lost 3 bases to trimming and J lost 5 bases, with 10 bases between them. These data are taken from a study of T cells in Graves' hyperthyroidism and ophthalmopathy. Whole-study findings and limits: Ophthalmopathy was predicted by the model a median of 6.5 months ahead of onset.

There were TCR beta CDR3 regions amplified from RNA transcripts. During a first-round RT-PCR of the TCR CDR3, the HTBI primer set was used. In TCRdb, the multiplex PCR reads were re-called with MiXCR into one record per CDR3 protein. The sample comprises fewer than 650,000 distinct CDR3 sequences, approximately 15% of which are singletons, and roughly 5.5% rests with the top ten. This clonotype was obtained from a woman aged 25-40 years with Graves' hyperthyroidism that later progressed to Graves' ophthalmopathy. The J gene is TRBJ2-5, the V gene TRBV3-1, with D tentatively TRBD1 (5 bases). Material: blood. In DNA, the CDR3 is TGTGCCAGCAGCCAGGGGCGTGGGGAGACCCAGTACTTC. This gives the protein CASSQGRGETQYF.